This TCR beta chain was sequenced in a study of cytomegalovirus exposure and HLA in healthy donors. Trimming shortened V by 3 bases and J by 13 bases, and 19 bases separated the two germline ends. Germline CDR1 and CDR2: KGHSH and LQKENI. The CDR3 totals 14 residues. Primers: 60 Vbeta forward and 13 Jbeta reverse. Only in-frame clones appear in the TCRdb table, and some are missing; sequencing was by immunoSEQ multiplex PCR. The sample records over 100,000 clones, 70% being singletons. Each donor was nominally healthy when sampled (though unrecorded immune exposures were likely). V is TRBV18 and J is TRBJ2-1, with D perhaps TRBD1 (6 bases). Sequenced material: PBMCs. The source of this sequence is a young man in good health and CMV-seropositive. The CDR3 region has the DNA TGTGCCAGCTCACCGAAGACAGGAAGTAAAGTCCAGTTCTTC. Translation gives CASSPKTGSKVQFF.